The rows below give T cell receptor beta chains drawn from one sample of a study of cytomegalovirus exposure and HLA in healthy donors. Here immunoSEQ multiplex PCR was the method, and the copy in TCRdb shows in-frame clones only, minus some. The sample yields fewer than 200,000 clones, roughly four fifths seen once. Sequencing was done on a sample of PBMCs. The receptors were sampled from a woman in her forties or fifties in good health and CMV-seronegative. The CDR3 runs from the conserved cysteine through the conserved F or W. Clone size appears in some rows only: once, few, many, or a class for an expanded clone.

cdr3_length: 12
v_call: TRBV7-9
j_call: TRBJ1-1
clone_size: NA
cdr3_aa: CSSSLKLTEAFF

cdr3_length: 16
v_call: TRBV7-2
j_call: TRBJ2-1
clone_size: NA
cdr3_aa: CASSSTGGVKSNEQFF

cdr3_length: 14
v_call: TRBV19
j_call: TRBJ1-5
clone_size: few
cdr3_aa: CASSIWTGDQPQHF

cdr3_length: 12
v_call: TRBV7-2
j_call: TRBJ2-3
clone_size: NA
cdr3_aa: CASSPSAETQYF

cdr3_length: 16
v_call: TRBV5-1
j_call: TRBJ2-1
clone_size: NA
cdr3_aa: CASSPSSGQGYNEQFF

cdr3_length: 14
v_call: TRBV6-1
j_call: TRBJ1-5
clone_size: NA
cdr3_aa: CASRPGQGRQPQHF

cdr3_length: 15
v_call: TRBV19
j_call: TRBJ2-2
clone_size: NA
cdr3_aa: CASRLTGVGIGELFF

cdr3_length: 16
v_call: TRBV19
j_call: TRBJ2-3
clone_size: NA
cdr3_aa: CASSIDGQLHTDTQYF

cdr3_length: 14
v_call: TRBV5-1
j_call: TRBJ2-1
clone_size: NA
cdr3_aa: CASSSKTENPEQFF

cdr3_length: 13
v_call: TRBV6-5
j_call: TRBJ1-1
clone_size: NA
cdr3_aa: CASSQRGSPEAFF

cdr3_length: 16
v_call: TRBV7-3
j_call: TRBJ2-6
clone_size: NA
cdr3_aa: CASSPSEGSGANVLTF

cdr3_length: 12
v_call: TRBV5-1
j_call: TRBJ2-1
clone_size: NA
cdr3_aa: CASTLAGGEQFF

cdr3_length: 14
v_call: TRBV28
j_call: TRBJ2-7
clone_size: NA
cdr3_aa: CASSSLSVSYEQYF

cdr3_length: 19
v_call: TRBV28
j_call: TRBJ2-7
clone_size: NA
cdr3_aa: CASSLPPGLAGLVSYEQYF

cdr3_length: 15
v_call: TRBV5-1
j_call: TRBJ2-1
clone_size: NA
cdr3_aa: CASSLWDRVSTEQFF

cdr3_length: 15
v_call: TRBV25-1
j_call: TRBJ2-5
clone_size: NA
cdr3_aa: CASTRGTSNVETQYF

cdr3_length: 18
v_call: TRBV7-6
j_call: TRBJ2-1
clone_size: NA
cdr3_aa: CASSLAWSSGRENNEQFF

cdr3_length: 11
v_call: TRBV27
j_call: TRBJ2-5
clone_size: NA
cdr3_aa: CASSFHETQYF

cdr3_length: 11
v_call: TRBV20-1
j_call: TRBJ1-2
clone_size: NA
cdr3_aa: CSIGQGIGYTF

cdr3_length: 13
v_call: TRBV28
j_call: TRBJ1-2
clone_size: NA
cdr3_aa: CASRGQGRLGYTF

cdr3_length: 13
v_call: TRBV7-2
j_call: TRBJ1-2
clone_size: once
cdr3_aa: CASSPDRHYGYTF

cdr3_length: 14
v_call: TRBV6-5
j_call: TRBJ2-7
clone_size: NA
cdr3_aa: CASSSPPTGGEQYF

cdr3_length: 15
v_call: TRBV7-6
j_call: TRBJ2-2
clone_size: NA
cdr3_aa: CASSLRGADTGELFF